This T cell receptor (beta chain) was retrieved from a study of tumor and adjacent non-tumor tissue in lung cancer (dated by TCRdb to between 2017 and 2018). General notes on the study: Patients with adenocarcinoma (approximately twelve), squamous cell carcinoma (2) and small cell lung cancer (1) were included in the cohort. The roughly 15 patients were aged about 31 to 85 years, included 10 men and 5 women, and had TNM stage I to III disease. In total, sequencing yielded approximately 130,000,000 productive TCRbeta reads, which works out to an average of around 4.2 million reads per sample. Bulk TCRbeta repertoires were compared between lung tumor tissue and matched distant non-tumor lung tissue obtained from over 13 lung cancer patients. Some 30 paired specimens, one tumor and one normal lung sample per patient, were profiled by TCRbeta CDR3 sequencing.

RNA was isolated from bulk unsorted tissue, and RNA quality was assessed with a NanoDrop ND-1000 and an Agilent 2100. All donors had newly diagnosed lung cancer, had not received prior chemotherapy, and were admitted for thoracic surgery in China between August and November 2014. Anyone who had undergone radiotherapy or chemotherapy before, or who had another cancer at the same time, was left out of the study. Pieces of surgical tissue measuring roughly 1-2.1 cm3 were kept in RNAlater solution and held at -80 degrees C until needed. Remarks on this clonotype: The antigen this receptor binds is unknown. One end of the junction varies from germline; a read error may be responsible.

The research as a whole found: The top 100 clones made up a significantly larger cumulative share of the repertoire in normal lung than in tumor tissue. Significantly higher TCR diversity was found in younger patients, and higher tumor TCR diversity was associated with shorter overall and disease-free survival. With only around 15 patients in the cohort, the authors noted that larger samples and more detailed clinical data are needed. The methods do not name the sequencing platform or mention unique molecular identifiers. Because peripheral blood was not sequenced, blood TCRbeta repertoires in the lung cancer patients of the study were not examined. TCR diversity (inverse Simpson) was significantly higher in tumor than in normal lung tissue (roughly 430 vs 170, P = 0.0075, Mann-Whitney U test).

Library generation was performed with multiplex PCR. TCRdb lists the instrument as Illumina HiSeq 2500. TCRbeta libraries were built by three rounds of nested PCR using primers (Table S4), following protocols modified from ARM-PCR. Before sequencing, PCR products in the 200-500 bp range were cut out of the gel and cleaned up using the QIAquick gel extraction kit. Per the source publication's procedure: Trimmomatic was used to clean the reads, FLASH merged the cleaned reads into complete CDR3 sequences, and MiTCR assigned the sequences to V(D)J germline segments. Clonal diversity was computed as the inverse Simpson's index with VDJtools. Productive reads were defined as in-frame sequences without a premature stop codon. TCRdb took the public reads, trimmed them with fastp at Q25, ran MiXCR for clone calling and kept in-frame beta chains. Every entry covers one CDR3 protein and lists the most common genes and DNA from its rows. The V and J calls were not made by the authors but by TCRdb's processing. In all, the sample holds roughly 70,000 distinct CDR3 sequences, and 73% of those were seen once. Of the sample, approximately 28% falls within the top ten clones.

Looking up the germline V gene yields CDR1 MNHNS and CDR2 SASEGT. The CDR3 runs 15 amino acids, cysteine and phenylalanine included. Only the CDR3 part of the read is kept: 45 bases, read in frame from the first base. This chain joins TRBV6-1 to TRBJ1-5; the best D guess is TRBD1, with 5 bases matching. Sequenced material: lung tumor tissue. This TCR came from a man in his 60s with non-small cell lung cancer. This receptor carries the CDR3 CASSALRQCSQPQHF. The DNA sequence is TGTGCCAGCAGTGCATTACGACAGTGTTCTCAGCCACAGCATTTT.